One T cell receptor beta chain is described in this entry. Its antigen is not known. The V and J ends lost 0 bases and 4 bases respectively, with 7 bases between them. Germline values: CDR1 SGHRS, CDR2 YFSETQ. CDR3 size: 13 residues. The data were obtained in a study of graft-versus-host responses after intestinal transplantation. About the research overall: Every recipient had anti-thymocyte globulin induction and roughly 3 years of tacrolimus plus steroids.

The protocol was immunoSEQ multiplex PCR, while the TCRdb copy is restricted to in-frame clones and leaves out a portion. The table lists 100,000 to 130,000 clones, roughly 89% of them singletons. Broader study findings: Recipient marrow showed GvH clones, some seen first in ileum or blood. Researchers found peak circulating GvH clone levels linked to early post-transplant HvG declines.

The chain uses TRBV5-1 and TRBJ1-1; no clear D. Material: unstimulated CD4+ T cells sorted from spleen or lymph node cells, obtained before transplant. The origin of this receptor is a human donor who was the organ donor for an intestinal transplant. The CDR3 loop is CASSLAHSTEAFF. The CDR3, as DNA: TGCGCCAGCAGCTTGGCCCACAGCACTGAAGCTTTCTTT.